A single sample gave rise to the 22 T cell receptor beta chains below, sequenced in a study of cytomegalovirus exposure and HLA in healthy donors. Data came from immunoSEQ multiplex PCR; TCRdb stores just in-frame clones and leaves some out. Of around 220,000 clones listed, over 80% are singletons. Sequenced: PBMCs. The source of these receptors is a woman in her thirties in good health and CMV-seropositive.

This clone showed up just once. This chain links TRBV11-3 with TRBJ2-1; weak D call: TRBD1 (7 bases). The CDR3 contains 16 residues. The V gene's germline CDR1 is SGHNT and CDR2 YENEEA. V was shortened by 0 bases and J by 8 bases, with 17 bases between the two germline ends. CDR3 region: CASSLESAGGMDEQFF. Written as DNA, the CDR3 is TGTGCCAGCAGCTTAGAATCGGCAGGGGGGATGGATGAGCAGTTCTTC.

V gene TRBV4-1 combines with J gene TRBJ1-1; weak D call: TRBD1 (5 bases). The CDR3 covers 15 residues. V dropped 3 bases and J dropped 1 base, with 12 bases sitting between them. Germline CDR1 is MGHRA and CDR2 is YSYEKL. CDR3 loop: CASSQGGVPNTEAFF. In nucleotides, the CDR3 is TGCGCCAGCAGCCAGGGGGGGGTCCCGAACACTGAAGCTTTCTTT.

This clone has just one count. The J gene is TRBJ2-6, the V gene TRBV5-1, with TRBD1 identical over 9 bases. The V and J ends lost 4 bases and 0 bases, in that order; junction bases with no gene match: 11. CDR1 and CDR2 (germline): SGHRS, YFSETQ. There are 19 residues in the CDR3. CDR3 protein: CASSVGTGNTYSGANVLTF. The CDR3 DNA is TGCGCCAGCAGCGTCGGGACAGGGAACACCTACTCTGGGGCCAACGTCCTGACTTTC.

The chain uses TRBV19 and TRBJ1-5; D might be TRBD1 (5 bases). The length of the CDR3 is 13 residues. Germline lookup yields CDR1 LNHDA and CDR2 SQIVND (reference sequence). V lost 3 bases and J 7 bases, leaving 10 bases between the germline ends. The CDR3 DNA reads as TGTGCCAGTAGTATCAGGGAAGGACAGCCCCAGCATTTT. Translation gives CASSIREGQPQHF.

The chain recombines TRBV5-4 with TRBJ1-1, with D tentatively TRBD1 (5 bases). Between the trimmed V and J ends, which lost 2 bases and 0 bases, there was a span of 11 bases. The germline gives CDR1 SGHNT, CDR2 YYREEE (reference sequence). The CDR3 is 15 residues long. The CDR3 sequence is CASSFAVGVNTEAFF. CDR3 sequence (DNA): TGTGCCAGCAGCTTTGCAGTAGGGGTGAACACTGAAGCTTTCTTT.

The chain employs TRBV5-1 and TRBJ1-3, with 9 bases lining up with TRBD1. With 3 bases clipped from V and 4 bases from J, the junction kept 5 bases outside the gene matches. The CDR3 consists of 15 residues. CDR1 SGHRS and CDR2 YFSETQ come from the germline V gene. The CDR3 sequence is CASSSGTGQGNTIYF. The CDR3 region has the DNA TGCGCCAGCAGCTCCGGGACAGGGCAGGGAAACACCATATATTTT.

This clone was seen a handful of times. The rearrangement uses TRBV7-9 and TRBJ1-2; 9 bases align to TRBD1. The CDR3 is 13 amino acids. In germline, CDR1 is SEHNR, CDR2 FQNEAQ (reference sequence). The V and J ends lost 2 bases and 7 bases, in that order; junction bases with no gene match: 2. The CDR3 region is CASSLTDRGGYTF. As DNA, the CDR3 is TGTGCCAGCAGCTTAACGGACAGGGGTGGCTACACCTTC. The full variable domain, rest sourced from reference TRBV7-9 and TRBJ1-2, is DTGVSQNPRHKITKRGQNVTFRCDPISEHNRLYWYRQTLGQGPEFLTYFQNEAQLEKSRLLSDRFSAERPKGSFSTLEIQRTEQGDSAMYLCASSLTDRGGYTFGSGTRLTVV.

The rearrangement uses TRBV5-1 and TRBJ2-1; D ambiguous. Germline CDR1 reads SGHRS; CDR2 reads YFSETQ. The CDR3 is 13 amino acids. Trimming cost V 0 bases and J 5 bases, with 6 bases left between them. Here the CDR3 reads CASSLAQNNEQFF. The DNA for the CDR3 is TGCGCCAGCAGCTTGGCACAGAACAATGAGCAGTTCTTC.

This clone was detected only a few times. V and J are TRBV6-5 and TRBJ1-1; maybe TRBD1 (5 bases). This CDR3 is built from 13 residues. The germline gives CDR1 MNHEY, CDR2 SVGAGI. The V end was cut by 6 bases, the J end by 3 bases, with 11 bases between. The CDR3 sequence is CASRALGDTEAFF. In nucleotides, the CDR3 is TGTGCCAGCAGGGCCTTAGGGGACACTGAAGCTTTCTTT.

In its sample, this clone was seen once. V is TRBV27 and J is TRBJ2-1; a weak D match, TRBD2 (6 bases). Germline loops: CDR1 MNHEY, CDR2 SMNVEV (reference sequence). The CDR3 totals 15 residues. Trimming left V 8 bases short and J 5 bases short, with 19 bases between. The CDR3 coding sequence is TGTGCCAGCCCCCGCGGGATTGTGGACCACAATGAGCAGTTCTTC. Translating it yields CASPRGIVDHNEQFF.

This clone appeared once. The V and J genes are TRBV4-1 and TRBJ2-1, with D unresolved. Per germline, CDR1 MGHRA and CDR2 YSYEKL. The ends were cut back, 0 bases at V and 9 bases at J, with 3 bases in the middle. The CDR3 sequence is 11 residues long. The CDR3 loop is CASSQESEQFF. The CDR3 bases are TGCGCCAGCAGCCAAGAGAGTGAGCAGTTCTTC.

The chain joins TRBV30 to TRBJ2-3; a weak D match, TRBD1 (8 bases). CDR3 size: 20 residues. Germline lookup yields CDR1 GTSNPN and CDR2 SVGIG (reference sequence). V was clipped by 2 bases and J by 2 bases, with 29 bases between them. The CDR3 DNA sequence: TGTGCCTGGAGTAAGGCCCGAACAGGGGGGGCACCCTCGAACACAGATACGCAGTATTTT. Translation: CAWSKARTGGAPSNTDTQYF.

This chain joins TRBV6-6 and TRBJ1-3; weak D call: TRBD1 (6 bases). Germline CDR1 is MNHNY and CDR2 is SVGAGI (reference sequence). This CDR3 comprises 16 residues. V lost 4 bases to trimming and J lost 0 bases, with 13 bases between them. CDR3 nucleotides: TGTGCCAGCAGTTGGGGGGACACCAACTCTGGAAACACCATATATTTT. It specifies CASSWGDTNSGNTIYF.

The V and J genes are TRBV7-9 and TRBJ2-7, with D tentatively TRBD1 (6 bases). This CDR3 is built from 12 residues. Trimming stripped 5 bases from V and 4 bases from J, with 9 bases between. Germline V CDR1 and CDR2: SEHNR, FQNEAQ (reference sequence). In DNA, the CDR3 is TGTGCCAGCAGCCTACAGGGTTACGAGCAGTACTTC. Encoded protein: CASSLQGYEQYF.

The genes are TRBV11-3 and TRBJ2-7; tentative D call: TRBD1 (7 bases). The CDR3 has 15 residues. The V end lost 2 bases, the J end lost 3 bases, and 14 bases lay between the germline ends. CDR1 and CDR2 from the germline V gene are SGHNT and YENEEA. The chain's CDR3 is CASSLLGRGDYEQYF. The CDR3 DNA is TGTGCCAGCAGCTTATTAGGCAGGGGGGACTACGAGCAGTACTTC.

A single count supports this clone. This chain joins TRBV27 and TRBJ2-1; TRBD2 might be the D (6 bases). V lost 7 bases to trimming and J lost 2 bases, with 12 bases between them. Germline V CDR1 and CDR2: MNHEY, SMNVEV (reference sequence). There are 14 residues in the CDR3. The CDR3: CASIGGAAYNEQFF. CDR3 in DNA: TGTGCCAGCATCGGCGGGGCGGCCTACAATGAGCAGTTCTTC.

V usage is TRBV7-9 and J usage is TRBJ2-7; a possible D gene is TRBD1 (7 bases). CDR3 length: 16 amino acids. The germline V gene has CDR1 SEHNR and CDR2 FQNEAQ (reference sequence). V lost 5 bases to trimming and J lost 4 bases, with 21 bases between them. The CDR3 protein is CASSENAGQTLYEQYF. The CDR3 region has the DNA TGTGCCAGCAGCGAGAACGCGGGACAGACTTTATACGAGCAGTACTTC. Based on the CDR3 plus reference TRBV7-9 and TRBJ2-7, the full variable domain is DTGVSQNPRHKITKRGQNVTFRCDPISEHNRLYWYRQTLGQGPEFLTYFQNEAQLEKSRLLSDRFSAERPKGSFSTLEIQRTEQGDSAMYLCASSENAGQTLYEQYFGPGTRLTVT.

This clone was counted once. The chain carries TRBV6-1 and TRBJ1-5; no firm D call. Between the trimmed V and J ends, which lost 4 bases and 3 bases, there was a span of 10 bases. From germline, CDR1 is MNHNS and CDR2 SASEGT. The CDR3 has 14 amino acids. The CDR3: CASSGRGFNQPQHF. CDR3 nucleotides: TGTGCCAGCAGTGGGCGCGGATTCAATCAGCCCCAGCATTTT.

The rearrangement links TRBV27 to TRBJ2-1; TRBD2 matches at 10 bases. CDR3 length: 16 amino acids. CDR1 MNHEY and CDR2 SMNVEV come from the germline V gene (reference sequence). Trimming at V came to 4 bases and at J to 4 bases, leaving 7 bases not matched to a gene. The CDR3 is CASSSLLAGYYNEQFF. CDR3 nucleotides: TGTGCCAGCAGTTCCTTACTAGCGGGGTATTACAATGAGCAGTTCTTC.

J is TRBJ2-3 and V is TRBV9, with 12 bases fitting TRBD2. The CDR3 loop spans 15 amino acids. After removal of 4 bases from V and 6 bases from J, the junction contained 6 bases not matched to a gene. CDR1 is SGDLS, CDR2 YYNGEE, per germline. In DNA, the CDR3 is TGTGCCAGCAGCTTTCTAGCGGGAGGGGGGGATACGCAGTATTTT. Protein sequence: CASSFLAGGGDTQYF.

The chain is built from TRBV6-5 and TRBJ2-7, with 9 positions matching TRBD2. CDR3 length: 13 amino acids. Germline CDR1 MNHEY, CDR2 SVGAGI. V shed 0 bases, J shed 11 bases, and the junction held 5 bases outside the gene matches. The CDR3 region is CASSYSVAGVEYF. The CDR3, as DNA: TGTGCCAGCAGTTACTCAGTAGCGGGGGTAGAGTACTTC.

This rearrangement joins TRBV5-6 to TRBJ2-5, with TRBD1 matching over 9 bases. J lost 2 bases, V lost 4 bases, and 9 bases had no gene match. The CDR3 totals 16 residues. The germline CDR1 and CDR2 sequences are SGHDT and YYEEEE. Here the CDR3 reads CASSGGTGQGQETQYF. DNA of the CDR3: TGTGCCAGCAGCGGTGGGACGGGACAGGGTCAAGAGACCCAGTACTTC.